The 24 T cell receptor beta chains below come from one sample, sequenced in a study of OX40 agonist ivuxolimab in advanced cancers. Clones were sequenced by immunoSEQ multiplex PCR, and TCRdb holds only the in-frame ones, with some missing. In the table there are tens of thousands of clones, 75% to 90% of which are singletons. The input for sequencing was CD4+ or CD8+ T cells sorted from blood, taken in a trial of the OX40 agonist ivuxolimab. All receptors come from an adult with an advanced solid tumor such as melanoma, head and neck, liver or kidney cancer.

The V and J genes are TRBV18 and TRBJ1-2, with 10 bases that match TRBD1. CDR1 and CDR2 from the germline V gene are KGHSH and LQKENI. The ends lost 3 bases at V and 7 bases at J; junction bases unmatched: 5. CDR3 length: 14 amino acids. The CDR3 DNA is TGTGCCAGCTCACCCGACAGGGGGCTAGGTGGCTACACCTTC. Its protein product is CASSPDRGLGGYTF.

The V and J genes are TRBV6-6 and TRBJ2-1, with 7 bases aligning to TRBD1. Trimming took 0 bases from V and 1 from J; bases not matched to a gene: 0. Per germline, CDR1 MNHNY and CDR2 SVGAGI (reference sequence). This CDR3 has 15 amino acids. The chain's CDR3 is CASSYSGQSYNEQFF. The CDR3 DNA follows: TGTGCCAGCAGTTACTCGGGACAGTCCTACAATGAGCAGTTCTTC.

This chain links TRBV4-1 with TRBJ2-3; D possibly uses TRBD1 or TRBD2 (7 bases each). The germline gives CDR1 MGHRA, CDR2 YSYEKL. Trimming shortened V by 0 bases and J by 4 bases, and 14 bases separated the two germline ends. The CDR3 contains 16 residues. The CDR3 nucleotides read TGCGCCAGCAGCCAAGAAGGGGGCGGGAGACCAGATACGCAGTATTTT. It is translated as CASSQEGGGRPDTQYF.

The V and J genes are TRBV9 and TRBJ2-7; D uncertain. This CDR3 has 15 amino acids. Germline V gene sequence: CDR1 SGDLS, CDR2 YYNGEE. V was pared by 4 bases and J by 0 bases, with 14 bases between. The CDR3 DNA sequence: TGTGCCAGCAGCCCCCGTGGGCCATTCTCCTACGAGCAGTACTTC. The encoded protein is CASSPRGPFSYEQYF.

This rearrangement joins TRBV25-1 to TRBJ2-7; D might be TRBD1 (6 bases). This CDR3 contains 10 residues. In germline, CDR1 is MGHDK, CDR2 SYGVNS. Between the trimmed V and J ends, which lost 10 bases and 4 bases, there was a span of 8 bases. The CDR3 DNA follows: TGTGCCATCCAGGGGTACGAGCAGTACTTC. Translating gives CAIQGYEQYF.

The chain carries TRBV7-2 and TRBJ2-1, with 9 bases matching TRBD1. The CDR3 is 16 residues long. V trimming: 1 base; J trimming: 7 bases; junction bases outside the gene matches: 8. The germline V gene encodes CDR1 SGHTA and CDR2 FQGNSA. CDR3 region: CASSLESGQGINEQFF. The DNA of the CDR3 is TGTGCCAGCAGCTTAGAATCCGGACAGGGGATAAATGAGCAGTTCTTC. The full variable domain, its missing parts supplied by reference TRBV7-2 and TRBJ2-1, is GAGVSQSPSNKVTEKGKDVELRCDPISGHTALYWYRQSLGQGLEFLIYFQGNSAPDKSGLPSDRFSAERTGGSVSTLTIQRTQQEDSAVYLCASSLESGQGINEQFFGPGTRLTVL.

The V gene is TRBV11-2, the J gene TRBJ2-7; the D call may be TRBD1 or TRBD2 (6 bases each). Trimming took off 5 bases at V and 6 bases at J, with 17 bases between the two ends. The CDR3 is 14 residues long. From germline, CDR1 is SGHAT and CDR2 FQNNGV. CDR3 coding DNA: TGTGCCAGCAGCGAACAGTTCGGGGGCGTCGAGCAGTACTTC. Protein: CASSEQFGGVEQYF.

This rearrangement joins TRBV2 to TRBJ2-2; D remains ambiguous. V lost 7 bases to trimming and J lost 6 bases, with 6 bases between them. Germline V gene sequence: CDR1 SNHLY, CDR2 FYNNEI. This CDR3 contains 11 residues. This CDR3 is CASTLSGELFF. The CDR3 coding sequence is TGTGCCAGCACCTTGTCCGGGGAGCTGTTTTTT.

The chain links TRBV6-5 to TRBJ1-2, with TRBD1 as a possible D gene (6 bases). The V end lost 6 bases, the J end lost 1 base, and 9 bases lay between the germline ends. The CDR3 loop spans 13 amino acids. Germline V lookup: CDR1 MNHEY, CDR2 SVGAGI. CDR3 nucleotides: TGTGCCAGCAGACAGGGCCTTAACTATGGCTACACCTTC. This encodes CASRQGLNYGYTF.

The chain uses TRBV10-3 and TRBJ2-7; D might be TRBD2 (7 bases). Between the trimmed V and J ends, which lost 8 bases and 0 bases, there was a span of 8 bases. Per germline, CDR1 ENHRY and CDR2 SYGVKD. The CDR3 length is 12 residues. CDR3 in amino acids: CAIAGASYEQYF. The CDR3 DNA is TGTGCCATCGCGGGGGCCTCCTACGAGCAGTACTTC.

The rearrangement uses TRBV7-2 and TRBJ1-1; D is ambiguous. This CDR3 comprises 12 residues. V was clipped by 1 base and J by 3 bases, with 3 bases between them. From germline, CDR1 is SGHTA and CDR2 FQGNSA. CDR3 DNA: TGTGCCAGCAGCTTAGAGTACACTGAAGCTTTCTTT. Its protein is CASSLEYTEAFF.

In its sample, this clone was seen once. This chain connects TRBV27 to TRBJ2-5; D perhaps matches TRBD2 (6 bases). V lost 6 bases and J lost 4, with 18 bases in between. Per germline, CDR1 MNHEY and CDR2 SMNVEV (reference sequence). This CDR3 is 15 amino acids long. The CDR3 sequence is CASSRLGGSSETQYF. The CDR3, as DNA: TGTGCCAGCAGCCGTCTGGGGGGTTCCTCAGAGACCCAGTACTTC.

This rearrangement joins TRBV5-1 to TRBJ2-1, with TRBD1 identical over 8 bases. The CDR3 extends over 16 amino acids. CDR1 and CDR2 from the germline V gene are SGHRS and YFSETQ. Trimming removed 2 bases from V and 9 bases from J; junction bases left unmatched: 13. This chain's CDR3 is CASSFASGQGALEQFF. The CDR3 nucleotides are TGCGCCAGCAGCTTTGCGTCCGGGCAGGGGGCGCTTGAGCAGTTCTTC.

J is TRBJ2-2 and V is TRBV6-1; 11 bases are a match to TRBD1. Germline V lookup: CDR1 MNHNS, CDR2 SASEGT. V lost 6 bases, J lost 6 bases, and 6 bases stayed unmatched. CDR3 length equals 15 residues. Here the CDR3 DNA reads TGTGCCAGCAGCCCCGGGACAGGGGGTCCCGGGGAGCTGTTTTTT. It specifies CASSPGTGGPGELFF.

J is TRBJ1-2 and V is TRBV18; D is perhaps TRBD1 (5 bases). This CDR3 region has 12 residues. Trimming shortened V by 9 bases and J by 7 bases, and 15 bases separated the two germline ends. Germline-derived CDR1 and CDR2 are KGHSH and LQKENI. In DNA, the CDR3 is TGTGCCAGTCCAAGGGACGGAAGTGGCTACACCTTC. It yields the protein CASPRDGSGYTF.

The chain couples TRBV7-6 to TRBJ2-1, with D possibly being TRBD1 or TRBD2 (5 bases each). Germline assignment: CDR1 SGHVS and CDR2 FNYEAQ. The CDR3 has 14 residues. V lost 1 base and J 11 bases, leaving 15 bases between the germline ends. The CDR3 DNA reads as TGTGCCAGCAGCTTAGAGGGGAGTCGGTCCCAGCAGTTCTTC. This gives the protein CASSLEGSRSQQFF.

CDR3 sequence reads: CASSSGQGARGYGYTF. DNA of the CDR3: TGTGCCAGCAGCTCGGGACAGGGCGCTCGGGGCTATGGCTACACCTTC. The gene calls are TRBV5-8 and TRBJ1-2; 9 nucleotides match TRBD1. V lost 3 bases, J lost 4 bases, and 10 bases stayed unmatched. This CDR3 comprises 16 residues. The germline V gene encodes CDR1 SGHTS and CDR2 YDEGEE.

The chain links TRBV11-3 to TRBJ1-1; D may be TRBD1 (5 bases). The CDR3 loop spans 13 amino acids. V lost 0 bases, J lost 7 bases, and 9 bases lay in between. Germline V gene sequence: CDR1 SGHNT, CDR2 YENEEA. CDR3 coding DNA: TGTGCCAGCAGCTTAGATTGGGGGAGTGAAGCTTTCTTT. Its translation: CASSLDWGSEAFF.

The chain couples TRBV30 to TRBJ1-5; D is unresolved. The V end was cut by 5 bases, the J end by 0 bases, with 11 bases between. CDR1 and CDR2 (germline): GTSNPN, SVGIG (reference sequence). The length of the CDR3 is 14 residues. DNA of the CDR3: TGTGCCTGGGCTAGGTCTGCTAGCAATCAGCCCCAGCATTTT. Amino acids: CAWARSASNQPQHF.

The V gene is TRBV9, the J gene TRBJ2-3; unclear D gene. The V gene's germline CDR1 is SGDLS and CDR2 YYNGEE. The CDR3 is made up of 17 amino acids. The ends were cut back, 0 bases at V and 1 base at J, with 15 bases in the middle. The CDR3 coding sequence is TGTGCCAGCAGCGTAGTAGGAGATTCCTTGGGCACAGATACGCAGTATTTT. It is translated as CASSVVGDSLGTDTQYF.

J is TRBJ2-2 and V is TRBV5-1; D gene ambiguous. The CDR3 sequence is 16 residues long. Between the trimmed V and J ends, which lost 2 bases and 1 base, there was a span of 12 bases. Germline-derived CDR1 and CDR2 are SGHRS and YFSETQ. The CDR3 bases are TGCGCCAGCAGCTTAGCGAGCTCTAGGAACACCGGGGAGCTGTTTTTT. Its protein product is CASSLASSRNTGELFF.

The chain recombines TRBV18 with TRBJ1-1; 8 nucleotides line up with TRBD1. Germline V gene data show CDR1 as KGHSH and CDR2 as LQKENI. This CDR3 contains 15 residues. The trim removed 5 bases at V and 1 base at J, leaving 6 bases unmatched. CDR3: CASSSLGQANTEAFF. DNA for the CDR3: TGTGCCAGCTCATCCCTGGGACAGGCGAACACTGAAGCTTTCTTT. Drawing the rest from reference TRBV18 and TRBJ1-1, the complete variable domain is NAGVMQNPRHLVRRRGQEARLRCSPMKGHSHVYWYRQLPEEGLKFMVYLQKENIIDESGMPKERFSAEFPKEGPSILRIQQVVRGDSAAYFCASSSLGQANTEAFFGQGTRLTVV.

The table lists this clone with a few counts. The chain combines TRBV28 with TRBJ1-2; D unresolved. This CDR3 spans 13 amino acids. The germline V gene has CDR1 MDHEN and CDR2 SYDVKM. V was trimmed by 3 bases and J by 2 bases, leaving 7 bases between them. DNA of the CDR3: TGTGCCAGCAGTTTTAGACAAAACTATGGCTACACCTTC. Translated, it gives CASSFRQNYGYTF.

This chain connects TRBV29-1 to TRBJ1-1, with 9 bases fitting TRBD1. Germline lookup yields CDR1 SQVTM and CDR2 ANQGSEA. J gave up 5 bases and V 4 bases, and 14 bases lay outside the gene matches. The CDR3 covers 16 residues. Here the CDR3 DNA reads TGCAGCGTTGCAGGTCGTACTGACAGGGGGAGGACTGAAGCTTTCTTT. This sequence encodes CSVAGRTDRGRTEAFF. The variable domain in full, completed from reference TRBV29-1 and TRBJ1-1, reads SAVISQKPSRDICQRGTSLTIQCQVDSQVTMMFWYRQQPGQSLTLIATANQGSEATYESGFVIDKFPISRPNLTFSTLTVSNMSPEDSSIYLCSVAGRTDRGRTEAFFGQGTRLTVV.